In this sample, the clone carrying this T cell receptor (beta chain) turned up many times. Its antigen is unknown. From germline, CDR1 is SEHNR and CDR2 FQNEAQ (reference sequence). Deletions cut 3 bases from V and 5 bases from J, with 4 bases between. The CDR3 is 12 amino acids. The record originates from a study of T cells after yellow fever vaccination. Broader study findings: Among primary-vaccination clones, most reappeared after the booster, at almost 98% for CD4 and 85% to 90% for CD8.

Universal primer sites and UMIs were introduced during 5'RACE template-switching synthesis of TCR cDNA. Each CDR3 protein is one row after TCRdb ran MiXCR on the 5' RACE reads. Seen here are tens of thousands of distinct CDR3 sequences, about 7.2% observed once, and the top ten hold 25% to 35%. This rearrangement joins TRBV7-9 to TRBJ1-4, with unresolved D. This TCR came from a man younger than 30 who received the YFV17D yellow fever vaccine. Specimen: CD8+ T cells sorted from PBMCs, collected 10 days after the first yellow fever vaccination. CDR3 loop: CASSLGNEKLFF. As DNA, the CDR3 is TGTGCCAGCAGCTTGGGAAATGAAAAACTGTTTTTT.